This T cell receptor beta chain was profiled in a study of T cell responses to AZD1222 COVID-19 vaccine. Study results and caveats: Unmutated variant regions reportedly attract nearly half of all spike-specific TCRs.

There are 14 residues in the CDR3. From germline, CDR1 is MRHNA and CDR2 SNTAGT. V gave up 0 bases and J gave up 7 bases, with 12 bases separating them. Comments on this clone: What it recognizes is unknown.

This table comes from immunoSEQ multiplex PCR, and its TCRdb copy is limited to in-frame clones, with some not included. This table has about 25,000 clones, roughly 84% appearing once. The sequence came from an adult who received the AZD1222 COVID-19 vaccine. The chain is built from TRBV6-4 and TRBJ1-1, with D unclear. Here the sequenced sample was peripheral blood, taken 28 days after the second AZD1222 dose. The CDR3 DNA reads TGTGCCAGCAGTGACTCGTCCGGGAGCGATGAAGCTTTCTTT. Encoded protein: CASSDSSGSDEAFF.